This T cell receptor beta chain was documented in a study of control samples from healthy donors and cancer patients. Assay used: immunoSEQ multiplex PCR; TCRdb lists only in-frame clones, some missing. The profile shows a few hundred thousand clones, over 75% of them singletons. CDR1 and CDR2 (germline): LNHDA, SQIVND (reference sequence). V gave up 5 bases and J gave up 4 bases, with 14 bases separating them. CDR3 size: 14 residues. J is TRBJ1-2 and V is TRBV19, with D perhaps matching TRBD1 (5 bases). The sequence was obtained from a man aged 40-50 years with head and neck cancer. Sequencing was carried out using PBMCs. This CDR3 is CASSAGGTSYGYTF. The DNA of the CDR3 is TGTGCCAGTAGTGCAGGCGGGACTTCCTATGGCTACACCTTC.